The 14 T cell receptor beta chains listed next were all sequenced from one sample in a study of T cell clonality in common variable immunodeficiency. Notes on the study in general: Common variable immunodeficiency TCR beta sequences reportedly had fewer deletions and N-nucleotide insertions.

Profiling relied on immunoSEQ multiplex PCR, and the TCRdb table lists in-frame clones only, not all of them. Observed are about 19,000 clones, no singletons, with the top ten taking about 6.3%. For these TCRs, the target antigens are not known. The sample taken for sequencing was peripheral blood mononuclear cells. These receptors were taken from a human donor with common variable immunodeficiency.

In this sample, this clone turned up a few times. The observed sequence ends 3 residues before the CDR3 terminus, with the missing tail filled in from the germline J gene. The chain joins TRBV19 to TRBJ1-5; the D gene is possibly TRBD1 (6 bases). V was trimmed by 5 bases and J by 3 bases, leaving 17 bases between them. Germline-derived CDR1 and CDR2 are LNHDA and SQIVND (reference sequence). The CDR3 is 16 residues long. The DNA read from the CDR3 is TGTGCCAGTAGTTCAGGATCAGGGGCATTCAATCAGCCC. Translated: CASSSGSGAFNQP. The whole CDR3 protein is CASSSGSGAFNQPQHF.

This clone was detected a few times. The read stops 3 residues short of the end of the CDR3; the missing end is completed from the germline J gene. The rearrangement uses TRBV18 and TRBJ1-4, with 11 bases that match TRBD1. CDR3 length equals 15 residues. The junction had 6 bases not matched to a gene; V was cut back by 4 bases and J by 8 bases. Per the germline V gene, CDR1 is KGHSH and CDR2 is LQKENI. The DNA read from the CDR3 is TGTGCCAGCTCACGTCCGGGACAGGGGGAGGAAAAA. It yields the protein CASSRPGQGEEK. The full CDR3 sequence reads CASSRPGQGEEKLFF.

Concerning this clone itself: The read falls 3 residues short of the CDR3 end, and the missing part is taken from the germline J gene. The V gene is TRBV7-9, the J gene TRBJ2-1; 8 nucleotides align to TRBD1. Trimming at V came to 5 bases and at J to 7 bases, leaving 4 bases not matched to a gene. CDR1 is SEHNR and CDR2 is FQNEAQ in the germline V gene (reference sequence). The CDR3 is made up of 13 amino acids. The CDR3 DNA, read in part, is TGTGCCAGCAGCCTTCAGGGGGCGAATGAG. Protein sequence: CASSLQGANE. The CDR3 in its entirety is CASSLQGANEQFF.

This clone was counted ten times or more. The read falls 3 residues short of the CDR3 end, and the missing part is taken from the germline J gene. V and J are TRBV7-6 and TRBJ2-5; a weak D match, TRBD1 (5 bases). Trimming shortened V by 2 bases and J by 5 bases, and 12 bases separated the two germline ends. Germline values: CDR1 SGHVS, CDR2 FNYEAQ. This CDR3 has 14 amino acids. This CDR3 reads CASSLSAGRETQYF. The DNA read from the CDR3 is TGTGCCAGCAGCTTATCCGCAGGGCGGGAGACC.

A remark on this clone: Coverage ceases 3 residues before the CDR3 finishes, and the germline J gene fills in the end. The chain couples TRBV2 to TRBJ1-2; 8 positions match TRBD1. The length of the CDR3 is 13 residues. Germline assignment: CDR1 SNHLY and CDR2 FYNNEI. The CDR3 bases that were read are TGTGCCAGCAGTGGCCAACAGGGGGGCGGC. Amino acid sequence: CASSGQQGGG. The full CDR3 protein is CASSGQQGGGYTF.

There are a few counts of this clone. The CDR3 end is not reached by the read, which stops 3 residues before it; the germline J gene fills it in. The V gene is TRBV6-2 or TRBV6-3, the J gene TRBJ1-2, with D maybe TRBD1 (5 bases). With 2 bases removed from V and 5 bases from J, the gap between germline ends came to 12 bases. CDR1 MNHEY and CDR2 SVGEGT come from the germline V gene. The CDR3 has 14 residues. The CDR3 loop reads CASSYRSRDYGYTF. The sequenced part of the CDR3 DNA is TGTGCCAGCAGTTACAGATCCAGGGATTATGGC.

This clone was detected ten times or more. Read sequence stops 3 residues before the CDR3 end, and the germline J gene provides the missing end. The chain couples TRBV5-1 to TRBJ2-1; D not resolved. V was pared by 1 base and J by 3 bases, with 11 bases between. The CDR3 totals 15 residues. The V gene's germline CDR1 is SGHRS and CDR2 YFSETQ. CDR3 sequence: CASSLLSRGYNEQFF. CDR3 bases read: TGCGCCAGCAGCTTGCTTAGCCGAGGCTACAATGAG.

There are a few counts of this clone. Sequencing ends 3 residues short of the CDR3 end; the germline J gene provides the rest. The V and J genes are TRBV19 and TRBJ2-3, with 9 bases aligning to TRBD1. The V gene end was trimmed by 5 bases and the J gene end by 4 bases; junction bases not matched to a gene: 10. From germline, CDR1 is LNHDA and CDR2 SQIVND (reference sequence). CDR3 length: 16 amino acids. The CDR3 bases that were read are TGTGCCAGTAGTGCGTCCGGGACAGGGTACGCAGATACG. Protein: CASSASGTGYADT. The full CDR3 protein is CASSASGTGYADTQYF.

This clone was counted between two and nine times. The read terminates 3 residues before the CDR3 end, so the remaining end is supplied by the germline J gene. This sequence joins TRBV7-2 and TRBJ2-2, with D maybe TRBD1 (5 bases). This CDR3 comprises 16 residues. Per the germline V gene, CDR1 is SGHTA and CDR2 is FQGNSA. The V end lost 0 bases, the J end lost 5 bases, and 13 bases lay between the germline ends. The CDR3 protein is CASSLASGYGTGELFF. Partial CDR3 DNA: TGTGCCAGCAGCTTAGCGTCAGGGTATGGAACCGGGGAG.

This clone has a count of ten or more. The read ends 3 residues shy of where the CDR3 ends; the end is completed using the germline J gene. V and J are TRBV18 and TRBJ2-2, with D tentatively TRBD2 (6 bases). Between the trimmed V and J ends, which lost 5 bases and 0 bases, there was a span of 16 bases. Germline CDR1 KGHSH, CDR2 LQKENI. This CDR3 is built from 17 residues. The CDR3 bases that were read are TGTGCCAGCTCAGCCTCCGGGGGTAAGCCGAACACCGGGGAG. It specifies CASSASGGKPNTGE. The complete CDR3 sequence is CASSASGGKPNTGELFF.

This clone has ten or more counts. Sequencing ends 3 residues short of the CDR3 end; the germline J gene provides the rest. The chain carries TRBV30 and TRBJ2-1; D remains unclear. This CDR3 is built from 14 residues. Per the germline V gene, CDR1 is GTSNPN and CDR2 is SVGIG (reference sequence). V gave up 3 bases and J gave up 3 bases, with 12 bases separating them. The CDR3 loop is CAWSPLVVYNEQFF. Incomplete CDR3 DNA: TGTGCCTGGAGCCCTCTAGTGGTCTACAATGAG.

This clone was counted a few times. The CDR3 end is not reached by the read, which stops 3 residues before it; the germline J gene fills it in. V usage is TRBV7-2 and J usage is TRBJ1-2, with a weak D call TRBD1 (6 bases). Per germline, CDR1 SGHTA and CDR2 FQGNSA. Trimming pared 2 bases from V and 4 bases from J, leaving 11 bases between. CDR3 length: 14 residues. Partial CDR3 DNA: TGTGCCAGCAGCTTACCCACAGGGTTCTATGGC. This codes for CASSLPTGFYG. The full CDR3 is CASSLPTGFYGYTF.

This clone has a handful of counts. With the read ending 3 residues before the CDR3 end, the germline J gene is used to fill in that end. The chain links TRBV18 to TRBJ2-3; 10 bases agree with TRBD2. CDR1 and CDR2 from the germline V gene are KGHSH and LQKENI. This CDR3 is built from 17 residues. Trimming removed 4 bases from V and 2 bases from J; junction bases left unmatched: 9. The sequenced CDR3 bases are TGTGCCAGCTCACTTCCACGACTAGCGGGTCTCACAGATACG. Protein sequence: CASSLPRLAGLTDT. The entire CDR3 is CASSLPRLAGLTDTQYF.

A remark on this clone: The read terminates 3 residues before the CDR3 end, so the remaining end is supplied by the germline J gene. The rearrangement links TRBV7-9 to TRBJ1-5, with D uncertain. The CDR3 runs to 14 residues. Trimming took 4 bases from V and 0 from J, leaving 7 bases between them. Germline CDR1 reads SEHNR; CDR2 reads FQNEAQ (reference sequence). The CDR3 reads CASSYSGSNQPQHF. The CDR3 DNA, read in part, is TGTGCCAGCAGCTACAGCGGTAGCAATCAGCCC. Full variable domain (rest looked up from reference TRBV7-9 and TRBJ1-5): DTGVSQNPRHKITKRGQNVTFRCDPISEHNRLYWYRQTLGQGPEFLTYFQNEAQLEKSRLLSDRFSAERPKGSFSTLEIQRTEQGDSAMYLCASSYSGSNQPQHFGDGTRLSIL.